A selection of T cell receptor beta chains follows, all from one sample in a study of blood T cell repertoires in COVID-19. TCRdb's copy holds only in-frame clones and misses some; the assay was immunoSEQ multiplex PCR. The sample consists of a few hundred thousand clones, approximately 92% of them appearing once. The sample comprised PBMCs or T cells enriched from blood (not recorded which). These receptors originate from a man aged 18 to 30 who had recovered from COVID-19. Each CDR3 is given with its conserved first and last residue. Each record gives: D gene, J gene, V gene, clone size, CDR3 protein, CDR3 DNA. The D gene is left open where the match is weak. Only part of the rows carry a size: once, few, many, or a class if the clone is expanded.

>-|TRBJ2-4|TRBV27|-
CASSLQGSNIQYF
TGTGCCAGCAGTTTGCAGGGGTCAAACATTCAGTACTTC
>TRBD1|TRBJ2-1|TRBV5-1|-
CASSAEGATYNEQFF
TGCGCCAGCAGCGCCGAGGGGGCCACCTACAATGAGCAGTTCTTC
>-|TRBJ2-7|TRBV29-1|-
CSVGYSRGEQYF
TGCAGCGTTGGATACTCGCGCGGCGAGCAGTACTTC
>-|TRBJ1-3|TRBV7-2|-
CASSSKGGAGNTIYF
TGTGCCAGCAGCTCTAAGGGAGGGGCTGGAAACACCATATATTTT
>TRBD1|TRBJ2-7|TRBV18|-
CASSLGTGGSYEQYF
TGTGCCAGCTCACTCGGGACAGGGGGGTCCTACGAGCAGTACTTC
>TRBD2|TRBJ2-1|TRBV2|-
CASSLSGGSSYNEQFF
TGTGCCAGCAGTCTAAGCGGGGGTAGCTCCTACAATGAGCAGTTCTTC
>-|TRBJ2-7|TRBV28|-
CASSPGGGVAYEQYF
TGTGCCAGCAGTCCCGGTGGGGGCGTGGCCTACGAGCAGTACTTC
>-|TRBJ1-2|TRBV14|-
CASSQGPGDGYTF
TGTGCCAGCAGCCAAGGTCCAGGGGATGGCTACACCTTC
>TRBD1|TRBJ2-6|TRBV18|-
CASSWTGSAGANVLTF
TGTGCCAGCTCATGGACAGGGTCGGCTGGGGCCAACGTCCTGACTTTC
>-|TRBJ2-1|TRBV7-2|few
CASTPEGLKLSEQFF
TGTGCCAGCACCCCGGAGGGCCTAAAACTATCTGAGCAGTTCTTC
>-|TRBJ2-7|TRBV18|-
CASSPRQGSTYEQYF
TGTGCCAGCTCACCACGTCAGGGCAGTACCTACGAGCAGTACTTC
>-|TRBJ2-1|TRBV5-6|-
CASSSPRDSHFSEQFF
TGTGCCAGCAGCTCGCCCCGGGACTCCCACTTTAGTGAGCAGTTCTTC
>TRBD1|TRBJ2-2|TRBV24-1|-
CATSEPGQGPTGELFF
TGTGCCACCAGTGAACCGGGACAGGGACCTACCGGGGAGCTGTTTTTT
>TRBD1|TRBJ1-2|TRBV19|-
CASSITGQGSLSYTF
TGTGCCAGTAGTATAACGGGACAGGGTAGCCTAAGCTACACCTTC
>-|TRBJ1-4|TRBV6-5|-
CASSPTTGQIEKLFF
TGTGCCAGCAGCCCAACGACCGGACAGATTGAAAAACTGTTTTTT
>TRBD2|TRBJ2-7|TRBV6-6|-
CASTERGTYEQYF
TGTGCCAGCACCGAGCGGGGGACCTACGAGCAGTACTTC
>TRBD1|TRBJ2-5|TRBV2|once
CASCAGQGMADQETQYF
TGTGCCAGCTGTGCGGGACAGGGGATGGCGGACCAAGAGACCCAGTACTTC
>-|TRBJ1-2|TRBV5-4|-
CASSSRESYGYTF
TGTGCCAGCAGCTCACGCGAGAGCTATGGCTACACCTTC
>TRBD2|TRBJ2-1|TRBV4-2|-
CASSQDLAGGSYNEQFF
TGTGCCAGCAGCCAAGATTTAGCGGGGGGGTCCTACAATGAGCAGTTCTTC
>TRBD1|TRBJ1-6|TRBV14|-
CASSPRTGSPLHF
TGTGCCAGCAGTCCTCGGACAGGTTCACCCCTCCACTTT
>-|TRBJ2-3|TRBV24-1|-
CATSDLLDRRYF
TGTGCCACCAGTGATTTGCTAGATCGTAGGTATTTT
>-|TRBJ2-1|TRBV6-5|-
CASSGGPWAYNEQFF
TGTGCCAGCAGCGGGGGGCCTTGGGCCTACAATGAGCAGTTCTTC
>-|TRBJ2-1|TRBV3-1/TRBV3-2|-
CASSQVRPEYNEQFF
TGTGCCAGCAGCCAAGTCCGCCCTGAGTACAATGAGCAGTTCTTC
>-|TRBJ1-1|TRBV29-1|-
CSGLKQGSTEAFF
TGCAGCGGGCTAAAACAGGGTAGCACTGAAGCTTTCTTT
>-|TRBJ2-5|TRBV18|-
CASSVQETQYF
TGTGCCAGCTCCGTCCAAGAGACCCAGTACTTC
>-|TRBJ1-4|TRBV7-6|-
CASSLPLISGESNEKLFF
TGTGCCAGCAGCTTACCCTTAATATCAGGGGAATCTAATGAAAAACTGTTTTTT
>TRBD1|TRBJ2-7|TRBV6-5|few
CASRRGQGTYEQYF
TGTGCCAGCAGGAGGGGACAGGGGACCTACGAGCAGTACTTC
>-|TRBJ2-1|TRBV19|-
CASSIPGGGVNEQFF
TGTGCCAGTAGTATCCCCGGAGGAGGGGTGAATGAGCAGTTCTTC
>TRBD1|TRBJ1-3|TRBV5-1|-
CASSGGGPGGNSGNTIYF
TGCGCCAGCAGCGGAGGAGGCCCAGGGGGCAACTCTGGAAACACCATATATTTT
>TRBD1|TRBJ1-5|TRBV28|-
CASRSGTGGNQPQHF
TGTGCCAGCAGATCCGGGACAGGGGGCAATCAGCCCCAGCATTTT
>-|TRBJ2-1|TRBV7-9|-
CASSLIGRAGRYNEQFF
TGTGCCAGCAGCTTAATAGGACGAGCGGGTCGATACAATGAGCAGTTCTTC
>-|TRBJ1-1|TRBV12-3/TRBV12-4|-
CASSPGMNTEAFF
TGTGCCAGCAGTCCGGGAATGAACACTGAAGCTTTCTTT
>-|TRBJ2-2|TRBV7-2|-
CASSLGRGANTGELFF
TGTGCCAGCAGCTTAGGGAGGGGTGCGAACACCGGGGAGCTGTTTTTT
>TRBD1|TRBJ2-2|TRBV7-9|-
CASSSPGDRGFMAGELFF
TGTGCCAGCAGCTCTCCTGGAGACAGGGGGTTTATGGCCGGGGAGCTGTTTTTT
>-|TRBJ1-5|TRBV19|-
CASSARVSGQPQHF
TGTGCCAGTAGTGCGCGTGTCTCTGGTCAGCCCCAGCATTTT
>TRBD2|TRBJ2-1|TRBV18|-
CASSPQAAGVAYNEQFF
TGTGCCAGCTCACCACAGGCGGCGGGAGTGGCCTACAATGAGCAGTTCTTC
>-|TRBJ1-5|TRBV3-1/TRBV3-2|-
CASSHFEGQPQHF
TGTGCCAGCAGCCACTTTGAGGGTCAGCCCCAGCATTTT
>-|TRBJ1-1|TRBV6-2/TRBV6-3|-
CASSPTGTTMNTEAFF
TGTGCCAGCAGCCCTACCGGGACAACAATGAACACTGAAGCTTTCTTT
>TRBD1|TRBJ1-3|TRBV13|once
CASSPRPTGGGSGNTIYF
TGTGCCAGCAGCCCCCGACCAACAGGGGGGGGTTCGGGAAACACCATATATTTT
>TRBD1|TRBJ1-2|TRBV27|-
CASSPQGDLFYGYTF
TGTGCCAGCAGCCCACAGGGGGATCTTTTTTACGGCTACACCTTC
>-|TRBJ1-2|TRBV7-9|-
CASSLGRHGGYTF
TGTGCCAGCAGCTTGGGGCGACACGGGGGCTACACCTTC
>TRBD1|TRBJ2-2|TRBV2|-
CASESGGITGELFF
TGTGCCAGCGAGTCAGGGGGCATCACCGGGGAGCTGTTTTTT
>TRBD1|TRBJ2-5|TRBV19|-
CASSIDGGQGKTQYF
TGTGCCAGTAGTATAGATGGGGGACAGGGAAAGACCCAGTACTTC
>-|TRBJ2-5|TRBV4-1|-
CASSQDRTRAGIGETQYF
TGCGCCAGCAGCCAAGATCGAACGCGGGCTGGCATCGGGGAGACCCAGTACTTC
>-|TRBJ1-2|TRBV2|-
CASSGRRETYGYTF
TGTGCCAGCTCCGGGCGGAGGGAAACCTATGGCTACACCTTC
>TRBD2|TRBJ2-1|TRBV4-2|few
CASSPGLAGDNEQFF
TGTGCCAGCAGCCCCGGACTAGCGGGAGATAATGAGCAGTTCTTC
>-|TRBJ1-2|TRBV5-1|-
CASSLGAGGDNYGYTF
TGCGCCAGCAGCTTGGGTGCGGGGGGTGATAACTATGGCTACACCTTC
>-|TRBJ1-3|TRBV7-2|-
CASSTGGGNTIYF
TGTGCCAGCAGCACGGGGGGGGGAAACACCATATATTTT
>-|TRBJ1-1|TRBV14|-
CASSQIQGLNTEAFF
TGTGCCAGCAGCCAGATACAGGGACTGAACACTGAAGCTTTCTTT
>TRBD2|TRBJ2-3|TRBV10-2|-
CATELAGTDTQYF
TGCGCCACCGAACTAGCGGGGACGGATACGCAGTATTTT